The T cell receptor beta chain described here comes from a study of CD8 T cells in Susac syndrome. With random hexamers, about 0.45 to 1 ug RNA was reverse transcribed. TCRdb processed the immunoSEQ multiplex PCR reads anew with MiXCR; each CDR3 protein has one entry. The sample includes fewer than 200,000 distinct CDR3 sequences, around 96% of them seen just once. The germline gives CDR1 SGDLS, CDR2 YYNGEE. The CDR3 sequence is 14 residues long. V was shortened by 3 bases and J by 6 bases, with 13 bases between the two germline ends. Study-level results: The study's TCR sequencing and HLA analysis covered a relatively small number of individuals, and the study acknowledged this.

Comment on this clonotype: Its antigen is undetermined.

From blood CD8+ and CD4+ T cells, the TCR beta chain was sequenced. Input material: CD4+ T cells from PBMCs. This TCR was sampled from a human donor in good health. This chain connects TRBV9 to TRBJ1-5; D is uncertain. CDR3 protein: CASSARGNSQPQHF. The CDR3 DNA is TGTGCCAGCAGCGCGCGGGGTAACAGTCAGCCCCAGCATTTT.